Listed here is a single T cell receptor (beta chain). Time point described: newly diagnosed GD, antithyroid drugs for less than 3 months. PBMCs provided the RNA from which the TCR library was made. These data are taken from a study of regulatory T cells in long-lasting Graves disease. Building of the TCR beta libraries involved iRepertoire HTBI primers and Arm-PCR of CDR3 regions. TCRdb re-called the multiplex PCR reads through MiXCR, storing one row per CDR3 protein. This sample has 530,000 or so distinct CDR3 sequences, with 15% to 20% found just once. Germline V CDR1 and CDR2: LGHDT, YNNKEL (reference sequence). The CDR3 runs 21 residues. J lost 2 bases, V lost 0 bases, and 16 bases had no gene match. These data were likewise used in another study, on T cells in Graves' hyperthyroidism and ophthalmopathy.

This specimen was peripheral blood mononuclear cells (PBMCs), taken at new diagnosis, from a patient treated with antithyroid drugs. The chain couples TRBV3-1 to TRBJ2-7; 13 nucleotides agree with TRBD2. The receptor's source is a man between 18 and 35 years old with Graves disease. The CDR3 DNA sequence: TGTGCCAGCAGCCAAGATACCCCAAGATACGGAGGGACTAGCGGGACCTACGAGCAGTACTTC. Translating gives CASSQDTPRYGGTSGTYEQYF.